This T cell receptor (beta chain) was observed in a study of blood T cell repertoires in COVID-19. Authors' methods: Estimation of nucleated cell counts relied on the amplification of reference gene primers. The repertoire was sequenced with immunoSEQ multiplex PCR; TCRdb's copy has only in-frame clones and lacks some. The D gene and trimming were derived from the DNA, and the V and J assignments and clone size from that table. The sample has fewer than 400,000 clones; more than 75% are singletons. This receptor was obtained from a human donor in a cohort sampled during active COVID-19. Sequenced: peripheral blood.

CDR3 in DNA: TGCGCCAGCACCGAGGGAGTCGGCACAGATACGCAGTATTTT. Encoded protein: CASTEGVGTDTQYF. V and J are TRBV10-1 and TRBJ2-3, with D perhaps matching TRBD2 (5 bases). This CDR3 spans 14 amino acids. V was clipped by 7 bases and J by 1 base, with 12 bases between them. The germline V gene has CDR1 WNHNN and CDR2 SYGVQD (reference sequence).